This T cell receptor beta chain was recovered during a study of blood T cell repertoires in COVID-19. This CDR3 region has 17 residues. CDR1 and CDR2 (germline): MNHNY, SVGAGI (reference sequence). Trimming stripped 5 bases from V and 0 bases from J, with 16 bases between. Sequencing was performed with immunoSEQ multiplex PCR; in TCRdb, only in-frame clones are kept and a portion is missing. The table shows fewer than 200,000 clones, with approximately 80% occurring only once. This TCR derives from a woman aged 55 to 70 with acute COVID-19. The V gene is TRBV6-6, the J gene TRBJ1-4, with D hard to call. The specimen was PBMCs or T cells enriched from blood (not recorded which). CDR3 sequence reads: CASSPFLGPATNEKLFF. CDR3 sequence (DNA): TGTGCCAGCAGTCCATTCCTGGGCCCCGCAACTAATGAAAAACTGTTTTTT.